The rows below give T cell receptor beta chains drawn from one sample of a study of CD8 T cells in Susac syndrome. In TCRdb, the immunoSEQ multiplex PCR reads were re-called with MiXCR into one record per CDR3 protein. Among some 100,000 distinct CDR3 sequences listed, about 95% were seen once. The source material was CD8+ T cells from PBMCs. The receptors were gathered from a human donor with Susac syndrome. Both conserved end residues are part of each CDR3. Each record gives: D gene, clone size, V gene, J gene, CDR3 DNA, CDR3 protein. The D gene is left open where the match is weak. Clone size appears in some rows only: once, few, many, or a class for an expanded clone.

d_gene: TRBD1; abundance: .; v_gene: TRBV27; j_gene: TRBJ1-5; CDR3nt: TGTGCCAGCCTTGGCACAGGGGACAATCAGCCCCAGCATTTT; CDR3aa: CASLGTGDNQPQHF
d_gene: .; abundance: .; v_gene: TRBV9; j_gene: TRBJ1-6; CDR3nt: TGTGCCAGCAGCCCTCGAGAGTCACCCCTCCACTTT; CDR3aa: CASSPRESPLHF
d_gene: .; abundance: .; v_gene: TRBV19; j_gene: TRBJ2-7; CDR3nt: TGTGCCAGTAGTACCCGGGACGGTAACTACGAGCAGTACTTC; CDR3aa: CASSTRDGNYEQYF
d_gene: .; abundance: once; v_gene: TRBV15; j_gene: TRBJ1-1; CDR3nt: TGTGCCACCAGCGCCCGTGACAAGACAGGAAGGACCACTGAAGCTTTCTTT; CDR3aa: CATSARDKTGRTTEAFF
d_gene: .; abundance: once; v_gene: TRBV25-1; j_gene: TRBJ1-1; CDR3nt: TGTGCCAGCGGCGGGCAGGGTAGTGGGAACACTGAAGCTTTCTTT; CDR3aa: CASGGQGSGNTEAFF
d_gene: TRBD1; abundance: .; v_gene: TRBV18; j_gene: TRBJ1-2; CDR3nt: TGTGCCAGCTCACCAGGGACAGGGGGCTATGGCTACACCTTC; CDR3aa: CASSPGTGGYGYTF
d_gene: .; abundance: .; v_gene: TRBV3-1; j_gene: TRBJ2-7; CDR3nt: TGTGCCAGCAGCCACGGGATGGGCTCCTACGAGCAGTACTTC; CDR3aa: CASSHGMGSYEQYF
d_gene: .; abundance: .; v_gene: TRBV29-1; j_gene: TRBJ2-1; CDR3nt: TGCAGCGTTGGGGGGGACTTGGAGTTTTTC; CDR3aa: CSVGGDLEFF
d_gene: .; abundance: .; v_gene: TRBV5-1; j_gene: TRBJ2-1; CDR3nt: TGCGCCAGCACCCAGAGGAATGAGCAGTTCTTC; CDR3aa: CASTQRNEQFF
d_gene: TRBD1; abundance: .; v_gene: TRBV20-1; j_gene: TRBJ2-7; CDR3nt: TGCAGTGTGGGGGACAGGGTCTCCTACGAGCAGTACTTC; CDR3aa: CSVGDRVSYEQYF
d_gene: .; abundance: .; v_gene: TRBV2; j_gene: TRBJ2-1; CDR3nt: TGTGCCACCCAGGGGGGCAATGAGCAGTTCTTC; CDR3aa: CATQGGNEQFF
d_gene: .; abundance: .; v_gene: TRBV6-5; j_gene: TRBJ1-4; CDR3nt: TGTGCCAGCAGTTACACAGGGAATGAAAAACTGTTTTTT; CDR3aa: CASSYTGNEKLFF
d_gene: TRBD2; abundance: .; v_gene: TRBV4-1; j_gene: TRBJ2-1; CDR3nt: TGCGCCAGCAGCCAGCCCGGGGGGCGACTAGCGGGGGAGTCCTACAATGAGCAGTTCTTC; CDR3aa: CASSQPGGRLAGESYNEQFF
d_gene: .; abundance: once; v_gene: TRBV5-4; j_gene: TRBJ1-3; CDR3nt: TGTGCCAGCAGCTTGGCCGGGGTGAGCTCTGGAAACACCATATATTTT; CDR3aa: CASSLAGVSSGNTIYF
d_gene: .; abundance: .; v_gene: TRBV24-1; j_gene: TRBJ2-1; CDR3nt: TGTGCCACCAGTGATTTGAAGGTTAACAATGAGCAGTTCTTC; CDR3aa: CATSDLKVNNEQFF
d_gene: .; abundance: .; v_gene: TRBV14; j_gene: TRBJ2-1; CDR3nt: TGTGCCAGCAGCCAAGGGGGTCTTAGGGGGCAGTTCTTC; CDR3aa: CASSQGGLRGQFF
d_gene: TRBD1; abundance: .; v_gene: TRBV29-1; j_gene: TRBJ1-2; CDR3nt: TGCAGCGTTGGGGACAGGGGATCAGGCGGCTACACCTTC; CDR3aa: CSVGDRGSGGYTF
d_gene: TRBD2; abundance: .; v_gene: TRBV4-1; j_gene: TRBJ2-7; CDR3nt: TGCGCCAGCAGCCAACGGACTAGCGAAGGGTACGAGCAGTACTTC; CDR3aa: CASSQRTSEGYEQYF
d_gene: .; abundance: .; v_gene: TRBV29-1; j_gene: TRBJ1-1; CDR3nt: TGCAGCGTTCCCTTTAGGATTGGTACGAACACTGAAGCTTTCTTT; CDR3aa: CSVPFRIGTNTEAFF
d_gene: .; abundance: .; v_gene: TRBV29-1; j_gene: TRBJ2-7; CDR3nt: TGCAGCGTTGGGGGGGCCACCTACGAGCAGTACTTC; CDR3aa: CSVGGATYEQYF
d_gene: .; abundance: .; v_gene: TRBV5-4; j_gene: TRBJ2-5; CDR3nt: TGTGCCAGCAGCTTGGGACTGGGGCGAGAACAAGAGACCCAGTACTTC; CDR3aa: CASSLGLGREQETQYF
d_gene: TRBD2; abundance: once; v_gene: TRBV12-3/TRBV12-4; j_gene: TRBJ2-7; CDR3nt: TGTGCCAGCAGTTTTGGGAGGGGTTCCTACGAGCAGTACTTC; CDR3aa: CASSFGRGSYEQYF
d_gene: .; abundance: few; v_gene: TRBV12-3/TRBV12-4; j_gene: TRBJ2-4; CDR3nt: TGTGCCAGCAGTTTCGGTGACATTCAGTACTTC; CDR3aa: CASSFGDIQYF
d_gene: .; abundance: once; v_gene: TRBV6-5; j_gene: TRBJ1-2; CDR3nt: TGTGCCAGCAGTTCCCCCCGGGACGACTATGGCTACACCTTC; CDR3aa: CASSSPRDDYGYTF
d_gene: .; abundance: .; v_gene: TRBV7-9; j_gene: TRBJ1-5; CDR3nt: TGTGCCAGCAGCTCTAAGGGGATGCCCCAGCATTTT; CDR3aa: CASSSKGMPQHF
d_gene: .; abundance: .; v_gene: TRBV28; j_gene: TRBJ1-1; CDR3nt: TGTGCCAGCAGTTTTGGATTGAGGGACATTGCGAACACTGAAGCTTTCTTT; CDR3aa: CASSFGLRDIANTEAFF
d_gene: .; abundance: .; v_gene: TRBV2; j_gene: TRBJ2-3; CDR3nt: TGTGCCAGCAGTGTCGGATTAGGCGGGACAGATACGCAGTATTTT; CDR3aa: CASSVGLGGTDTQYF
d_gene: .; abundance: .; v_gene: TRBV10-3; j_gene: TRBJ1-5; CDR3nt: TGTGCCATCAGATCTACAGGGAATAGCAATCAGCCCCAGCATTTT; CDR3aa: CAIRSTGNSNQPQHF
d_gene: .; abundance: .; v_gene: TRBV28; j_gene: TRBJ2-5; CDR3nt: TGTGCCAGCAGTCCCCATGCCGGGACCTGGCAAGAGACCCAGTACTTC; CDR3aa: CASSPHAGTWQETQYF
d_gene: .; abundance: .; v_gene: TRBV12-3/TRBV12-4; j_gene: TRBJ2-7; CDR3nt: TGTGCCAGCAGTTTAACAGGGTCCCAAACCTACGAGCAGTACTTC; CDR3aa: CASSLTGSQTYEQYF
d_gene: .; abundance: .; v_gene: TRBV18; j_gene: TRBJ1-2; CDR3nt: TGTGCCAGCTCACCAGCAGGGCGAGGTGGCTACACCTTC; CDR3aa: CASSPAGRGGYTF
d_gene: .; abundance: .; v_gene: TRBV29-1; j_gene: TRBJ2-7; CDR3nt: TGCAGCGTAATGTTAGCGGCAAGATCCTACGAGCAGTACTTC; CDR3aa: CSVMLAARSYEQYF
d_gene: .; abundance: .; v_gene: TRBV5-6; j_gene: TRBJ1-5; CDR3nt: TGTGCCAGCAGCTTGGGACGGATGAATCAGCCCCAGCATTTT; CDR3aa: CASSLGRMNQPQHF
d_gene: .; abundance: .; v_gene: TRBV20-1; j_gene: TRBJ1-4; CDR3nt: TGCAGTGCGTGGACCCAAAGTGAAAAACTGTTTTTT; CDR3aa: CSAWTQSEKLFF
d_gene: TRBD1; abundance: .; v_gene: TRBV29-1; j_gene: TRBJ2-1; CDR3nt: TGCAGCGCAGCAGGCGGGGACAGGGTTATGGTAAATGAGCAGTTCTTC; CDR3aa: CSAAGGDRVMVNEQFF
d_gene: .; abundance: .; v_gene: TRBV5-6; j_gene: TRBJ1-2; CDR3nt: TGTGCCAGCAGCTTGGACCTATCTAACTATGGCTACACCTTC; CDR3aa: CASSLDLSNYGYTF
d_gene: .; abundance: once; v_gene: TRBV5-1; j_gene: TRBJ2-1; CDR3nt: TGCGCCAGCAGCTGGGACAATGAGCAGTTCTTC; CDR3aa: CASSWDNEQFF
d_gene: .; abundance: .; v_gene: TRBV19; j_gene: TRBJ2-7; CDR3nt: TGTGCCAGTAGTATAGGCCAGGCTATCGACGAGCAGTACTTC; CDR3aa: CASSIGQAIDEQYF
d_gene: TRBD2; abundance: .; v_gene: TRBV15; j_gene: TRBJ2-3; CDR3nt: TGTGCCACCAGCAGTTGGACTAGCGGGAGGGGCCGTCCCACAGATACGCAGTATTTT; CDR3aa: CATSSWTSGRGRPTDTQYF
d_gene: TRBD1; abundance: once; v_gene: TRBV19; j_gene: TRBJ2-7; CDR3nt: TGTGCCAGTAGTAGCCGGGACAGGGGGGCCTACGAGCAGTACTTC; CDR3aa: CASSSRDRGAYEQYF
d_gene: TRBD2; abundance: .; v_gene: TRBV15; j_gene: TRBJ2-3; CDR3nt: TGTGCCACCAGCAGTCCCGGATCGAGCGGGGGAGGCACAGATACGCAGTATTTT; CDR3aa: CATSSPGSSGGGTDTQYF
d_gene: .; abundance: .; v_gene: TRBV15; j_gene: TRBJ1-1; CDR3nt: TGTGCCACCAGCAGAGATCGAGGATTGAACACTGAAGCTTTCTTT; CDR3aa: CATSRDRGLNTEAFF
d_gene: .; abundance: .; v_gene: TRBV20-1; j_gene: TRBJ1-5; CDR3nt: TGCAGTGCTAGAGATCAGTGGGATCAGCCCCAGCATTTT; CDR3aa: CSARDQWDQPQHF
d_gene: .; abundance: .; v_gene: TRBV30; j_gene: TRBJ2-7; CDR3nt: TGTGCCTGGAGTGTATCAGGGTGGAACGCCTACGAGCAGTACTTC; CDR3aa: CAWSVSGWNAYEQYF
d_gene: .; abundance: .; v_gene: TRBV6-1; j_gene: TRBJ2-1; CDR3nt: TGTGCCATCAGTAGGGACTCCAGCTCCTACAATGAGCAGTTCTTC; CDR3aa: CAISRDSSSYNEQFF
d_gene: .; abundance: .; v_gene: TRBV15; j_gene: TRBJ1-5; CDR3nt: TGTGCCACCACCCCAGACAGGAATAATCAGCCCCAGCATTTT; CDR3aa: CATTPDRNNQPQHF
d_gene: .; abundance: .; v_gene: TRBV20-1; j_gene: TRBJ2-7; CDR3nt: TGCAGTGCTAACCATCGGGACCGATACGAGCAGTACTTC; CDR3aa: CSANHRDRYEQYF
d_gene: TRBD1; abundance: .; v_gene: TRBV18; j_gene: TRBJ1-5; CDR3nt: TGTGCCAGCTCGTCCGGGACAGTAAATCAGCCCCAGCATTTT; CDR3aa: CASSSGTVNQPQHF
d_gene: .; abundance: .; v_gene: TRBV9; j_gene: TRBJ1-2; CDR3nt: TGTGCCAGCAGCCCTCAGGTGGGCCCTACCCCCTATGGCTACACCTTC; CDR3aa: CASSPQVGPTPYGYTF
d_gene: .; abundance: .; v_gene: TRBV3-1; j_gene: TRBJ2-5; CDR3nt: TGTGCCAGCAGCCAAGCTTTAGCTTTGGAGACCCAGTACTTC; CDR3aa: CASSQALALETQYF
d_gene: .; abundance: .; v_gene: TRBV28; j_gene: TRBJ2-3; CDR3nt: TGTGCCAGCTCTTATACAGGGTTGGGGGATACGCAGTATTTT; CDR3aa: CASSYTGLGDTQYF